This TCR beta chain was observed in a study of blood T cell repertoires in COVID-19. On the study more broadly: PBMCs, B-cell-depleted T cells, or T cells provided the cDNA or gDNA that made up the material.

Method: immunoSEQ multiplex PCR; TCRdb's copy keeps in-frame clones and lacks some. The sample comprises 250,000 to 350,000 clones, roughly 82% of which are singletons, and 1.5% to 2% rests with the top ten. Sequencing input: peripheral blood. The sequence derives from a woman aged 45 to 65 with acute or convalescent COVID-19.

The CDR3: CASSPGGVNTGELFF. Here the CDR3 DNA reads TGTGCCAGCAGCCCGGGGGGGGTGAACACCGGGGAGCTGTTTTTT. The gene calls are TRBV5-4 and TRBJ2-2, with 8 bases that match TRBD2. The CDR3 has 15 residues. Trimming took 4 bases from V and 1 from J; bases not matched to a gene: 3. Germline values: CDR1 SGHNT, CDR2 YYREEE (reference sequence).